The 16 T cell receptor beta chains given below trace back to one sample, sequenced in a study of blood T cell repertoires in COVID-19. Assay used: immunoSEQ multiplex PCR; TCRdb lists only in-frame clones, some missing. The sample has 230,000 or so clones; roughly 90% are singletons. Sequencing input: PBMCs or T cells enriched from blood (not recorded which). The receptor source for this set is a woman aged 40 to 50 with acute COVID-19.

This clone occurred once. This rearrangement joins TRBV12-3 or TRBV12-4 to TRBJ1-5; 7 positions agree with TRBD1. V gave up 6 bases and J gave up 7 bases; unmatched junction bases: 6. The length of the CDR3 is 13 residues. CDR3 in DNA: TGTGCCAGCAGACCGACAGGGAGCCAGCCCCAGCATTTT. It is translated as CASRPTGSQPQHF.

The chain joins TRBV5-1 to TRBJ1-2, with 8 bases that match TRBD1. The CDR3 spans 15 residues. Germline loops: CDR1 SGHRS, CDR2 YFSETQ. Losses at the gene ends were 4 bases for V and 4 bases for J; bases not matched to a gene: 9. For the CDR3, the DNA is TGCGCCAGCAGCGTCGCCGGGACAGGCACCTATGGCTACACCTTC. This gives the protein CASSVAGTGTYGYTF.

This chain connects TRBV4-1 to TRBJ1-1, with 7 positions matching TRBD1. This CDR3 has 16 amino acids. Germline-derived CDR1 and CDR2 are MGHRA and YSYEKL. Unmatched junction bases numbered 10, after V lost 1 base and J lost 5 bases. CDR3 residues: CASSQGAGQARTEAFF. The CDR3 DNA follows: TGCGCCAGCAGCCAAGGAGCAGGACAGGCGAGGACTGAAGCTTTCTTT.

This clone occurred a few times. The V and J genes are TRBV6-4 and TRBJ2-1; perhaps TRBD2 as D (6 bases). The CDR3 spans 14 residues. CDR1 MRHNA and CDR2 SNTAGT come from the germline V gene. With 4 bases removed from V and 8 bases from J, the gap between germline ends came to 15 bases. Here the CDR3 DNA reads TGTGCCAGCAGTGCCATCCCGGGACTTGATGAGCAGTTCTTC. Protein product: CASSAIPGLDEQFF.

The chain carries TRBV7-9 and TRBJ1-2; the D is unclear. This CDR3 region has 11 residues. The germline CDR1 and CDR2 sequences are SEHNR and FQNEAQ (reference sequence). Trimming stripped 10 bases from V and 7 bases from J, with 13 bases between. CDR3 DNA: TGTGCCACCCAAACCCCGGGTGGCTACACCTTC. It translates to CATQTPGGYTF.

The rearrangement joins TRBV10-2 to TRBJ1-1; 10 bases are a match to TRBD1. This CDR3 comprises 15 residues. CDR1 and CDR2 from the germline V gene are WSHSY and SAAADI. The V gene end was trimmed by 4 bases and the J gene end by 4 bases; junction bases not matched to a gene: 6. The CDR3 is CASSGPRTGGTEAFF. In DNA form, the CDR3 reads TGCGCCAGCAGTGGACCCCGGACAGGGGGCACTGAAGCTTTCTTT.

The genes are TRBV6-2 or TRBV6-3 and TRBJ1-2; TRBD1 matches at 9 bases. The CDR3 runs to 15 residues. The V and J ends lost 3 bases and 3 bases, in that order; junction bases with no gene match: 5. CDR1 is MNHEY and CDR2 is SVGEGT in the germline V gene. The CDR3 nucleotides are TGTGCCAGCAGTTATGGACAGGGGTCCCACTATGGCTACACCTTC. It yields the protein CASSYGQGSHYGYTF.

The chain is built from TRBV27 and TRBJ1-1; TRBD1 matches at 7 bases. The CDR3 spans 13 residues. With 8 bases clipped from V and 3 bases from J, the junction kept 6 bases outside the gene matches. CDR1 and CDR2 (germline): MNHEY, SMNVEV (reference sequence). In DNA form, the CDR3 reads TGTGCCAGCGGCAGCAGGGGGGACACTGAAGCTTTCTTT. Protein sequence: CASGSRGDTEAFF.

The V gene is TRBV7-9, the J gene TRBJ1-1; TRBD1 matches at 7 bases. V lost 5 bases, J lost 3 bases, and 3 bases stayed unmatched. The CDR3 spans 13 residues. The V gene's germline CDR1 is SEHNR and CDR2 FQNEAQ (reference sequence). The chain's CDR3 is CASSPDRDTEAFF. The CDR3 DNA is TGTGCCAGCAGCCCCGACAGGGACACTGAAGCTTTCTTT.

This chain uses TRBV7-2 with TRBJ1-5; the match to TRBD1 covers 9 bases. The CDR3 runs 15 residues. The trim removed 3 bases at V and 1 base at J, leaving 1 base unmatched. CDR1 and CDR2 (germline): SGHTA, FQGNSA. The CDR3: CASSFGTGSNQPQHF. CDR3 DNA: TGTGCCAGCAGCTTCGGGACAGGGAGCAATCAGCCCCAGCATTTT.

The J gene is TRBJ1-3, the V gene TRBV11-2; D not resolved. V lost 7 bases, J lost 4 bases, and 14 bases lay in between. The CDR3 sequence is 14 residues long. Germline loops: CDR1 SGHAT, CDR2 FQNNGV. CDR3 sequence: CASTPRGWGNTIYF. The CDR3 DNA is TGTGCCAGCACTCCTCGAGGGTGGGGAAACACCATATATTTT.

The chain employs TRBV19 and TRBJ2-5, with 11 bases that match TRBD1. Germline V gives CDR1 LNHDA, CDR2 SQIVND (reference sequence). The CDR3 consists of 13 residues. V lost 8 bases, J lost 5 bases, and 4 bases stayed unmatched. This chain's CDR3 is CASSRDRGETQYF. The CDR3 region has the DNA TGTGCCAGTTCTCGGGACAGGGGGGAGACCCAGTACTTC.

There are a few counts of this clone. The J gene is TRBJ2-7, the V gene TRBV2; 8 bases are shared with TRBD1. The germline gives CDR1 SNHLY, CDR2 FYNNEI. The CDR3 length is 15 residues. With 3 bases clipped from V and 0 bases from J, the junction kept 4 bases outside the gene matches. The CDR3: CASSEGTGSSYEQYF. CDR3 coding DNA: TGTGCCAGCAGTGAGGGGACAGGTAGCTCCTACGAGCAGTACTTC.

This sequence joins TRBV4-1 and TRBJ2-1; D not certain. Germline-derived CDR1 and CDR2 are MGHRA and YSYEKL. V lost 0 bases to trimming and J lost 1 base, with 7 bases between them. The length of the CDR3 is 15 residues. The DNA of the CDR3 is TGCGCCAGCAGCCAAGATGTCAGTTCCTACAATGAGCAGTTCTTC. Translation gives CASSQDVSSYNEQFF.

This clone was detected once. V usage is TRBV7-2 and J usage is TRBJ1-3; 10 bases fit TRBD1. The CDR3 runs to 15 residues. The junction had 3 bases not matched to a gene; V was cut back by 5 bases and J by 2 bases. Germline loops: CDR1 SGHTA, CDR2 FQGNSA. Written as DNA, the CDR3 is TGTGCCAGCAGCCCCGACAGGGGGCCTGGAAACACCATATATTTT. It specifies CASSPDRGPGNTIYF.

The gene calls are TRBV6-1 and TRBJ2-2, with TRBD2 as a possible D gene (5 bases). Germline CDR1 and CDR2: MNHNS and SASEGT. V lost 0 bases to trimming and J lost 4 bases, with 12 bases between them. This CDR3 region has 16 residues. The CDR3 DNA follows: TGTGCCAGCAGTGAAGCCTGGGGTCGGGGCACCGGGGAGCTGTTTTTT. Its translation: CASSEAWGRGTGELFF.